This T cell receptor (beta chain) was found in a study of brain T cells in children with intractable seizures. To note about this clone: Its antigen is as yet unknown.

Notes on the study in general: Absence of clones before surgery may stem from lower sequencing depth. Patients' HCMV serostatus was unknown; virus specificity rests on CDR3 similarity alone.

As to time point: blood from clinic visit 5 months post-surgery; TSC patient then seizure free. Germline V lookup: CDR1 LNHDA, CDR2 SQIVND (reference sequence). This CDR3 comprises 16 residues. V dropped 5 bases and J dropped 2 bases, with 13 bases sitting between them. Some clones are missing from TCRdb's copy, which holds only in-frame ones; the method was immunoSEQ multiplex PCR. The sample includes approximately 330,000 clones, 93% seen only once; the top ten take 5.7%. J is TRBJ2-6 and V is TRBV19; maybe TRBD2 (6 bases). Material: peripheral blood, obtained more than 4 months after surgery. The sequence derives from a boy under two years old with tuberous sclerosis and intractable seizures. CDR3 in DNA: TGTGCCAGTAGTGAGGAGGGAAGTCCTGGGGCCAACGTCCTGACTTTC. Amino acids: CASSEEGSPGANVLTF.